Below are 17 T cell receptor beta chains sequenced from a single sample in a study of PD-1 blockade in classical Hodgkin lymphoma (TCRdb year 2020). Per the publication, the time point label means: cycle 1 day 1 (C1D1), immediately before nivolumab initiation. All trial patients had relapsed after autologous stem cell transplantation, with cohorts A, B and C differing in prior brentuximab vedotin exposure. A Miltenyi CD4+ T cell isolation kit was used for magnetic negative selection to purify CD4+ T cells from thawed PBMCs. Library construction relied on the immunoSEQ multiplex PCR assay. TCRdb carries this immuneACCESS record with in-frame sequences only. Its versions omit some clonotypes, under half of them owing to an unresolved V gene in the studies checked, with the rest unexplained. The sample table shows 25,000 or so clones, and roughly 80% are seen once. The top ten clonotypes cover 2% to 2.5% of the sample.

The sequenced sample was CD4+ T cells from blood, obtained at baseline. The receptors were gathered from a human donor with classical Hodgkin lymphoma.

The chain uses TRBV5-1 and TRBJ2-1; D may be TRBD1 (6 bases). CDR3 length: 15 residues. V gave up 0 bases and J gave up 2 bases, with 9 bases separating them. The V gene's germline CDR1 is SGHRS and CDR2 YFSETQ. The CDR3 DNA is TGCGCCAGCAGCTTGGTGACAGGACCCTACAATGAGCAGTTCTTC. It yields the protein CASSLVTGPYNEQFF.

The V call is TRBV5-1, the J call TRBJ1-2; D gene unclear. V was clipped by 0 bases and J by 0 bases, with 9 bases between them. CDR1 and CDR2 from the germline V gene are SGHRS and YFSETQ. This CDR3 comprises 15 residues. CDR3 DNA: TGCGCCAGCAGCTTGGACGGTTTTACTAACTATGGCTACACCTTC. Its protein product is CASSLDGFTNYGYTF. Filled out from reference TRBV5-1 and TRBJ1-2, the complete variable domain reads KAGVTQTPRYLIKTRGQQVTLSCSPISGHRSVSWYQQTPGQGLQFLFEYFSETQRNKGNFPGRFSGRQFSNSRSEMNVSTLELGDSALYLCASSLDGFTNYGYTFGSGTRLTVV.

The count of this clone is one. The chain uses TRBV28 and TRBJ1-2, with 9 bases lining up with TRBD1. In germline, CDR1 is MDHEN, CDR2 SYDVKM. The CDR3 covers 16 residues. Unmatched junction bases numbered 10, after V lost 5 bases and J lost 3 bases. CDR3 loop: CASSTHRTGADYGYTF. Here the CDR3 DNA reads TGTGCCAGCAGTACCCACAGGACAGGGGCGGACTATGGCTACACCTTC.

The rearrangement uses TRBV5-8 and TRBJ2-5; 8 bases map to TRBD1. CDR1 is SGHTS and CDR2 is YDEGEE in the germline V gene. The CDR3 length is 14 residues. V shed 4 bases, J shed 4 bases, and the junction held 6 bases outside the gene matches. The CDR3 here is CASSRPRGRETQYF. The CDR3, as DNA: TGTGCCAGCAGCAGGCCCAGGGGGCGAGAGACCCAGTACTTC.

This clone was detected only once. The chain couples TRBV7-2 to TRBJ2-5, with D hard to call. Germline V gene data show CDR1 as SGHTA and CDR2 as FQGNSA. The CDR3 totals 14 residues. V lost 2 bases to trimming and J lost 1 base, with 8 bases between them. The CDR3 loop is CASSLSGRQETQYF. CDR3 nucleotides: TGTGCCAGCAGCTTATCGGGCCGCCAAGAGACCCAGTACTTC.

The chain uses TRBV19 and TRBJ1-1; D is ambiguous. The length of the CDR3 is 15 residues. Trimming stripped 0 bases from V and 10 bases from J, with 18 bases between. Per germline, CDR1 LNHDA and CDR2 SQIVND (reference sequence). The CDR3 reads CASSIENGLLRGAFF. The CDR3 bases are TGTGCCAGTAGTATAGAAAACGGTTTACTACGGGGAGCTTTCTTT.

CDR3 amino acids: CASSFRGASRAEETQYF. CDR3 DNA: TGTGCCAGCAGTTTCAGGGGGGCTTCGCGAGCGGAAGAGACCCAGTACTTC. J is TRBJ2-5 and V is TRBV28; possibly TRBD1 for D (7 bases). The CDR3 contains 17 residues. CDR1 and CDR2 (germline): MDHEN, SYDVKM. Trimming removed 3 bases from V and 3 bases from J, with 20 bases in between.

The chain uses TRBV6-5 and TRBJ1-1; 9 nucleotides match TRBD1. Germline V gene lookup returns CDR1 MNHEY and CDR2 SVGAGI. J was trimmed by 1 base and V by 6 bases; bases with no gene match: 6. There are 15 residues in the CDR3. The chain's CDR3 is CASRPGQGRNTEAFF. The CDR3 nucleotides read TGTGCCAGCAGACCGGGACAGGGAAGGAACACTGAAGCTTTCTTT.

This clone was observed a few times. V is TRBV14 and J is TRBJ1-6, with D tentatively TRBD1 (5 bases). The CDR3 contains 14 residues. The V gene lost 4 bases and the J gene lost 7 bases, with 11 bases spanning the gap. CDR1 is SGHDN and CDR2 is FVKESK in the germline V gene. The CDR3 here is CASSRRGANSPLHF. In DNA, the CDR3 is TGTGCCAGCAGCCGTCGGGGCGCGAATTCACCCCTCCACTTT. Together with reference TRBV14 and TRBJ1-6, the CDR3 gives the full variable domain: EAGVTQFPSHSVIEKGQTVTLRCDPISGHDNLYWYRRVMGKEIKFLLHFVKESKQDESGMPNNRFLAERTGGTYSTLKVQPAELEDSGVYFCASSRRGANSPLHFGNGTRLTVT.

This sequence joins TRBV2 and TRBJ2-1, with D perhaps matching TRBD1 (6 bases). This CDR3 contains 12 residues. CDR1 SNHLY and CDR2 FYNNEI come from the germline V gene. With 8 bases removed from V and 10 bases from J, the gap between germline ends came to 15 bases. CDR3: CASSTGSKEQFF. The CDR3, as DNA: TGTGCCAGCTCTACAGGGAGTAAGGAGCAGTTCTTC.

The chain combines TRBV18 with TRBJ2-5; no definite D call. The germline gives CDR1 KGHSH, CDR2 LQKENI. The V end was cut by 0 bases, the J end by 2 bases, with 7 bases between. CDR3 size: 14 residues. The CDR3 spells CASSPPGAQETQYF. Here the CDR3 DNA reads TGTGCCAGCTCACCACCGGGCGCTCAAGAGACCCAGTACTTC.

This chain joins TRBV30 and TRBJ2-5; D possibly corresponds to TRBD1 (6 bases). Trimming removed 2 bases at V and 5 bases at J, with 9 bases between. From germline, CDR1 is GTSNPN and CDR2 SVGIG (reference sequence). The CDR3 runs to 12 residues. Here the CDR3 reads CAWSLGGETQYF. As DNA, the CDR3 is TGTGCCTGGAGTTTAGGGGGTGAGACCCAGTACTTC.

The V call is TRBV19, the J call TRBJ2-6; a weak D match, TRBD2 (6 bases). This CDR3 has 15 amino acids. Trimming pared 3 bases from V and 0 bases from J, leaving 6 bases between. Germline values: CDR1 LNHDA, CDR2 SQIVND (reference sequence). The CDR3 spells CASSIGGSGANVLTF. The DNA for the CDR3 is TGTGCCAGTAGTATCGGGGGCTCTGGGGCCAACGTCCTGACTTTC.

This clone was detected only a few times. V is TRBV10-3 and J is TRBJ2-5; 10 bases line up with TRBD2. Trimming at V came to 8 bases and at J to 5 bases, leaving 5 bases not matched to a gene. Looked up from germline, CDR1 is ENHRY and CDR2 is SYGVKD. This CDR3 has 13 amino acids. The chain's CDR3 is CAISSGGAETQYF. The CDR3 DNA is TGTGCCATCTCAAGCGGGGGGGCTGAGACCCAGTACTTC.

This chain connects TRBV7-9 to TRBJ1-1; weak D call: TRBD1 (5 bases). CDR1 and CDR2 from the germline V gene are SEHNR and FQNEAQ (reference sequence). The CDR3 totals 14 residues. Deletions cut 6 bases from V and 1 base from J, with 12 bases between. CDR3 amino acids: CASSSSDRNTEAFF. The CDR3 nucleotides read TGTGCCAGCAGTTCTTCCGACAGGAACACTGAAGCTTTCTTT.

The rearrangement joins TRBV27 to TRBJ1-6, with 7 bases lining up with TRBD1. Germline V gene sequence: CDR1 MNHEY, CDR2 SMNVEV (reference sequence). The V segment lost 3 bases and the J segment 8 bases; nucleotides outside the gene matches: 13. There are 17 residues in the CDR3. CDR3 sequence reads: CASSLTARQGRHSPLHF. The CDR3 DNA follows: TGTGCCAGCAGTTTGACCGCTAGACAGGGTAGACATTCACCCCTCCACTTT.

V is TRBV4-1 and J is TRBJ2-1; D remains unclear. Germline V lookup: CDR1 MGHRA, CDR2 YSYEKL. The CDR3 contains 14 residues. Trimming stripped 1 base from V and 8 bases from J, with 12 bases between. CDR3 residues: CASSQGLPNDEQFF. CDR3 bases: TGCGCCAGCAGCCAAGGACTCCCTAATGATGAGCAGTTCTTC.